These 31 T cell receptor beta chains were all obtained from the same sample, sequenced in a study of T cell responses to AZD1222 COVID-19 vaccine. Libraries were prepared by immunoSEQ multiplex PCR; TCRdb keeps only in-frame clonotypes and omits some of them. The sample contains roughly 97,000 clones, approximately 86% of which appear only once. Sample: peripheral blood, taken 28 days after the second dose of the MenACWY control vaccine. The receptors shown here come from an adult who received the MenACWY meningococcal vaccine as a control.

CDR3 sequence reads: CASSKPAEAFF. The CDR3 DNA is TGTGCCAGCAGCAAACCGGCTGAAGCTTTCTTT. The J gene is TRBJ1-1, the V gene TRBV21-1. TRBV21-1 is listed as a pseudogene. CDR3 length: 11 amino acids.

The CDR3 reads CASSPTSGVLGYTF. The CDR3 DNA sequence: TGTGCCAGCAGCCCAACCTCGGGGGTGCTCGGCTACACCTTC. The chain combines TRBV5-4 with TRBJ1-2, with D possibly TRBD1 on 5 matching bases. V was cut by 4 bases and J by 8 bases, with 18 bases left in between. CDR1 is SGHNT and CDR2 is YYREEE in the germline V gene (reference sequence). The length of the CDR3 is 14 residues.

This clone appeared a single time. This chain connects TRBV6-5 to TRBJ1-2; D perhaps matches TRBD1 (6 bases). CDR3 length: 14 residues. Between the trimmed V and J ends, which lost 7 bases and 8 bases, there was a span of 20 bases. CDR1 is MNHEY, CDR2 SVGAGI, per germline. The DNA of the CDR3 is TGTGCCAGCACCTCCAACAGGGTCCGAGGGGGCTACACCTTC. Translated, it gives CASTSNRVRGGYTF.

The chain combines TRBV5-1 with TRBJ1-1, with D uncertain. The V and J ends lost 1 base and 4 bases respectively, with 14 bases between them. The CDR3 spans 15 residues. The germline V gene encodes CDR1 SGHRS and CDR2 YFSETQ. The CDR3 region is CASSLKPDWGTEAFF. For the CDR3, the DNA is TGCGCCAGCAGCTTGAAGCCAGACTGGGGCACTGAAGCTTTCTTT.

This sequence joins TRBV4-1 and TRBJ2-3, with TRBD2 as a possible D gene (6 bases). Between the trimmed V and J ends, which lost 0 bases and 2 bases, there was a span of 12 bases. This CDR3 comprises 16 residues. Germline lookup yields CDR1 MGHRA and CDR2 YSYEKL. The DNA for the CDR3 is TGCGCCAGCAGCCAAGATCCCGGGGGTCTCACAGATACGCAGTATTTT. Its protein is CASSQDPGGLTDTQYF.

The CDR3 region has the DNA TGTGCCAGCGCGGGGGGGCCGAATGAGCAGTTCTTC. Its protein product is CASAGGPNEQFF. The genes are TRBV28 and TRBJ2-1, with 9 bases that match TRBD2. V trimming: 8 bases; J trimming: 7 bases; junction bases outside the gene matches: 3. The CDR3 length is 12 residues. Germline CDR1 is MDHEN and CDR2 is SYDVKM. Together with reference TRBV28 and TRBJ2-1, the CDR3 gives the full variable domain: DVKVTQSSRYLVKRTGEKVFLECVQDMDHENMFWYRQDPGLGLRLIYFSYDVKMKEKGDIPEGYSVSREKKERFSLILESASTNQTSMYLCASAGGPNEQFFGPGTRLTVL.

This clone appeared once. The CDR3 is CSASATGTSYEQYF. In DNA form, the CDR3 reads TGCAGTGCTAGTGCGACAGGGACGTCCTACGAGCAGTACTTC. The gene calls are TRBV20-1 and TRBJ2-7; 7 bases are shared with TRBD1. Germline CDR1 and CDR2: DFQATT and SNEGSKA (reference sequence). V was pared by 3 bases and J by 1 base, with 6 bases of the junction left unmatched. This CDR3 contains 14 residues.

The gene calls are TRBV29-1 and TRBJ1-5; D might be TRBD1 (5 bases). The germline V and J ends were trimmed by 4 bases and 3 bases, with 22 bases remaining between them. Germline V gene data show CDR1 as SQVTM and CDR2 as ANQGSEA. This CDR3 region has 17 residues. The CDR3 nucleotides are TGCAGCGTTGGGGCCGGGGGAGGTTCCGATCCCAATCAGCCCCAGCATTTT. Protein: CSVGAGGGSDPNQPQHF.

This chain connects TRBV28 to TRBJ1-5; 7 bases fit TRBD1. The CDR3 length is 14 residues. Unmatched junction bases numbered 8, after V lost 6 bases and J lost 6 bases. CDR1 and CDR2 (germline): MDHEN, SYDVKM. The CDR3 sequence is CASRTAGDSQPQHF. CDR3 bases: TGTGCCAGCAGGACTGCAGGGGACAGTCAGCCCCAGCATTTT.

Turning to this clone: The same CDR3 arises from other DNA sequences in this sample as well. The chain combines TRBV20-1 with TRBJ1-2; D unclear. Between the trimmed V and J ends, which lost 0 bases and 6 bases, there was a span of 5 bases. Per germline, CDR1 DFQATT and CDR2 SNEGSKA (reference sequence). CDR3 length: 11 amino acids. The CDR3 DNA follows: TGCAGTGCTAGAGACCTCGATGGCTACACCTTC. This sequence encodes CSARDLDGYTF.

The V and J genes are TRBV7-2 and TRBJ1-2; D not certain. Trimming left V 1 base short and J 7 bases short, with 10 bases between. CDR3 size: 13 residues. Germline CDR1 reads SGHTA; CDR2 reads FQGNSA. The CDR3 sequence is CASSLDRVGGYTF. As DNA, the CDR3 is TGTGCCAGCAGCTTAGACAGAGTGGGTGGCTACACCTTC.

V is TRBV7-2 and J is TRBJ1-1; no definite D call. The CDR3 is made up of 14 amino acids. V was shortened by 0 bases and J by 0 bases, with 5 bases between the two germline ends. CDR1 and CDR2 from the germline V gene are SGHTA and FQGNSA. CDR3: CASSLALMNTEAFF. The CDR3 nucleotides read TGTGCCAGCAGCTTAGCCTTGATGAACACTGAAGCTTTCTTT.

The chain uses TRBV9 and TRBJ1-2; TRBD1 might be the D (5 bases). CDR3 length: 14 residues. The V and J ends lost 4 bases and 4 bases respectively, with 14 bases between them. Germline CDR1 reads SGDLS; CDR2 reads YYNGEE. The CDR3 loop reads CASSSSGRGYGYTF. DNA for the CDR3: TGTGCCAGCAGCTCCTCAGGGCGCGGCTATGGCTACACCTTC.

This clone was seen only once. The J gene is TRBJ2-1, the V gene TRBV7-9; TRBD1 agrees at 9 bases. V lost 0 bases to trimming and J lost 3 bases; unmatched junction nucleotides: 9. The CDR3 covers 18 residues. Germline V gene data show CDR1 as SEHNR and CDR2 as FQNEAQ (reference sequence). This CDR3 reads CASSLATNRDRVYNEQFF. CDR3 nucleotide sequence: TGTGCCAGCAGCTTAGCAACGAACCGGGACAGGGTCTACAATGAGCAGTTCTTC.

This clone was seen once. The rearrangement uses TRBV19 and TRBJ1-2; TRBD1 matches 9 bases. This CDR3 is 15 amino acids long. From germline, CDR1 is LNHDA and CDR2 SQIVND (reference sequence). Germline trimming cut 3 bases from V and 2 bases from J; bases unmatched to any gene: 4. CDR3 bases: TGTGCCAGTAGTATCGGAGGACAGGGGAACTATGGCTACACCTTC. This gives the protein CASSIGGQGNYGYTF.

This sequence joins TRBV19 and TRBJ1-3; tentatively, D is TRBD1 (6 bases). Germline V gene sequence: CDR1 LNHDA, CDR2 SQIVND (reference sequence). The germline V and J ends were trimmed by 2 bases and 0 bases, with 14 bases remaining between them. CDR3 size: 17 residues. The CDR3 coding sequence is TGTGCCAGTAGTATACCGGGACACCCTAACTCTGGAAACACCATATATTTT. It codes for CASSIPGHPNSGNTIYF.

The chain employs TRBV7-2 and TRBJ1-4; D is unresolved. The CDR3 spans 14 residues. Between the trimmed V and J ends, which lost 5 bases and 4 bases, there was a span of 11 bases. The germline gives CDR1 SGHTA, CDR2 FQGNSA. DNA of the CDR3: TGTGCCAGCAGCCCCCCGGCGGTTAATGAAAAACTGTTTTTT. This gives the protein CASSPPAVNEKLFF. The full variable domain, its missing parts supplied by reference TRBV7-2 and TRBJ1-4, is GAGVSQSPSNKVTEKGKDVELRCDPISGHTALYWYRQSLGQGLEFLIYFQGNSAPDKSGLPSDRFSAERTGGSVSTLTIQRTQQEDSAVYLCASSPPAVNEKLFFGSGTQLSVL.

This clone was counted only a few times. The chain links TRBV7-2 to TRBJ1-5; D remains ambiguous. Trimming shortened V by 5 bases and J by 9 bases, and 17 bases separated the two germline ends. CDR3 size: 14 residues. Looked up from germline, CDR1 is SGHTA and CDR2 is FQGNSA. The CDR3 DNA follows: TGTGCCAGCAGCGCCGGGAGGACCGTCGGGCCCCAGCATTTT. Translating it yields CASSAGRTVGPQHF. Full variable domain (rest looked up from reference TRBV7-2 and TRBJ1-5): GAGVSQSPSNKVTEKGKDVELRCDPISGHTALYWYRQSLGQGLEFLIYFQGNSAPDKSGLPSDRFSAERTGGSVSTLTIQRTQQEDSAVYLCASSAGRTVGPQHFGDGTRLSIL.

This chain uses TRBV7-9 with TRBJ2-5; 7 bases match TRBD2. There are 14 residues in the CDR3. Looked up from germline, CDR1 is SEHNR and CDR2 is FQNEAQ (reference sequence). V lost 6 bases, J lost 2 bases, and 6 bases stayed unmatched. CDR3 sequence: CASRLAAAQETQYF. The CDR3 region has the DNA TGTGCCAGCAGGCTAGCGGCGGCACAAGAGACCCAGTACTTC.

V and J are TRBV7-2 and TRBJ1-2, with D possibly being TRBD1 (5 bases). This CDR3 spans 15 amino acids. CDR1 SGHTA and CDR2 FQGNSA come from the germline V gene. V shed 5 bases and J shed 4 bases, with 17 bases lying between them. The CDR3 nucleotides read TGTGCCAGCAGCCCAGGGCAGCTAACCTCCTATGGCTACACCTTC. Its translation is CASSPGQLTSYGYTF. The complete variable domain, with remaining parts taken from reference TRBV7-2 and TRBJ1-2, reads GAGVSQSPSNKVTEKGKDVELRCDPISGHTALYWYRQSLGQGLEFLIYFQGNSAPDKSGLPSDRFSAERTGGSVSTLTIQRTQQEDSAVYLCASSPGQLTSYGYTFGSGTRLTVV.

On this clone itself: Other nucleotide sequences in the sample specify the same CDR3. The gene calls are TRBV19 and TRBJ1-1; maybe TRBD1 (5 bases). Per the germline V gene, CDR1 is LNHDA and CDR2 is SQIVND (reference sequence). This CDR3 spans 13 amino acids. Trimming stripped 1 base from V and 6 bases from J, with 9 bases between. The CDR3, as DNA: TGTGCCAGTAGTATAGCAGGGTTCTCTGAAGCTTTCTTT. Protein sequence: CASSIAGFSEAFF.

The chain uses TRBV6-4 and TRBJ1-1; possible D gene TRBD1, 6 bases. This CDR3 is built from 13 residues. Deletions cut 3 bases from V and 4 bases from J, with 9 bases between. Germline-derived CDR1 and CDR2 are MRHNA and SNTAGT. CDR3: CASSEARGTEAFF. The CDR3, as DNA: TGTGCCAGCAGTGAGGCCAGGGGCACTGAAGCTTTCTTT.

This clone has just a few counts. CDR3 sequence (DNA): TGTGCCAGCAGCGTAGCTGGGACCCGGGTCGGCTACACCTTC. Residues: CASSVAGTRVGYTF. This sequence joins TRBV9 and TRBJ1-2; maybe TRBD1 (5 bases). Between the trimmed V and J ends, which lost 0 bases and 8 bases, there was a span of 14 bases. This CDR3 is built from 14 residues. Per the germline V gene, CDR1 is SGDLS and CDR2 is YYNGEE.

The chain is built from TRBV5-1 and TRBJ1-2, with 7 bases that match TRBD1. The CDR3 extends over 16 amino acids. Germline CDR1 is SGHRS and CDR2 is YFSETQ. The V and J ends lost 1 base and 4 bases, in that order; junction bases with no gene match: 10. This chain's CDR3 is CASSLSAGRDSYGYTF. CDR3 DNA sequence: TGCGCCAGCAGCTTGAGTGCTGGGCGGGACAGCTATGGCTACACCTTC.

The V gene is TRBV28, the J gene TRBJ2-1; D is perhaps TRBD2 (5 bases). Trimming pared 6 bases from V and 5 bases from J, leaving 20 bases between. The CDR3 sequence is 16 residues long. Germline CDR1 is MDHEN and CDR2 is SYDVKM. CDR3 residues: CASRPTRTARNNEQFF. As DNA, the CDR3 is TGTGCCAGCAGACCCACTCGGACTGCCCGGAACAATGAGCAGTTCTTC.

V usage is TRBV29-1 and J usage is TRBJ1-2; the D gene is possibly TRBD1 (6 bases). Trimming left V 3 bases short and J 4 bases short, with 24 bases between. CDR1 is SQVTM, CDR2 ANQGSEA, per germline. The CDR3 consists of 17 residues. The CDR3, as DNA: TGCAGCGTTGAGGGGGTTGGGGGCAGGGCCCAAGTCTATGGCTACACCTTC. Amino acid sequence: CSVEGVGGRAQVYGYTF. The complete variable domain, with remaining parts taken from reference TRBV29-1 and TRBJ1-2, reads SAVISQKPSRDICQRGTSLTIQCQVDSQVTMMFWYRQQPGQSLTLIATANQGSEATYESGFVIDKFPISRPNLTFSTLTVSNMSPEDSSIYLCSVEGVGGRAQVYGYTFGSGTRLTVV.

The V gene is TRBV28, the J gene TRBJ1-2; 7 nucleotides match TRBD1. With V trimmed by 2 bases and J by 4 bases, 7 bases remained unmatched. The CDR3 contains 15 residues. In germline, CDR1 is MDHEN, CDR2 SYDVKM. The CDR3 loop reads CASSLGRGQVYGYTF. CDR3 coding DNA: TGTGCCAGCAGTTTAGGTCGCGGACAGGTCTATGGCTACACCTTC.

The CDR3 DNA follows: TGTGCCAGCAGCCCAGGCCGGGGCATCGGGAGTGAGCAGTTCTTC. This codes for CASSPGRGIGSEQFF. The chain links TRBV3-1 (or the pseudogene TRBV3-2) to TRBJ2-1, with a tentative D call TRBD2 (6 bases). With 4 bases removed from V and 9 bases from J, the gap between germline ends came to 19 bases. Germline assignment: CDR1 LGHDT and CDR2 YNNKEL (reference sequence). The CDR3 length is 15 residues.

The chain carries TRBV2 and TRBJ1-5; TRBD1 matches at 7 bases. The CDR3 sequence is 14 residues long. V trimming: 6 bases; J trimming: 6 bases; junction bases outside the gene matches: 8. CDR1 is SNHLY and CDR2 is FYNNEI in the germline V gene. As DNA, the CDR3 is TGTGCCAGCAGCAGACAGGGATGGATTCAGCCCCAGCATTTT. This gives the protein CASSRQGWIQPQHF. Using reference TRBV2 and TRBJ1-5 for the parts outside the CDR3, the full variable domain is EPEVTQTPSHQVTQMGQEVILRCVPISNHLYFYWYRQILGQKVEFLVSFYNNEISEKSEIFDDQFSVERPDGSNFTLKIRSTKLEDSAMYFCASSRQGWIQPQHFGDGTRLSIL.

The chain uses TRBV4-2 and TRBJ1-1; TRBD1 aligns across 7 bases. J gave up 1 base and V 4 bases, and 3 bases lay outside the gene matches. The CDR3 sequence is 14 residues long. CDR1 LGHNA and CDR2 YNFKEQ come from the germline V gene. CDR3 coding DNA: TGTGCCAGCAGCCGGGGGACAGCGAACACTGAAGCTTTCTTT. Protein product: CASSRGTANTEAFF.

V gene TRBV4-2 combines with J gene TRBJ2-7, with 10 bases that match TRBD1. The ends lost 4 bases at V and 6 bases at J; junction bases unmatched: 6. CDR3 length equals 14 residues. Germline-derived CDR1 and CDR2 are LGHNA and YNFKEQ. This chain's CDR3 is CASSRDRGLGEQYF. The CDR3, as DNA: TGTGCCAGCAGCCGAGACAGGGGGCTGGGCGAGCAGTACTTC.